Detailed here is one TCR beta chain. Its target is unknown. A much larger clonotype is one base distant, so this may be a read error. The missing conserved phenylalanine or tryptophan at the end of this CDR3 makes a read error likely. The data are from a study of blood T cells in healthy people across ages. Study findings and constraints: For the donors, CMV status was unknown and possibly confounded expanded clonotype changes.

A sample-barcoded 5' primer and a J-beta primer mix were used in a second PCR of about 7 to 12 cycles. TCRdb passed the 5' RACE reads through MiXCR, listing each CDR3 protein once. The sample contains fewer than 650,000 distinct CDR3 sequences, 25% to 35% of which appear only once. Per the germline V gene, CDR1 is MNHEY and CDR2 is SVGAGI. The length of the CDR3 is 12 residues. The data were also submitted as part of a second study, on T cells of mothers and their children. That source reports: Donation was provided by three healthy Caucasian mothers along with their six children.

Material for sequencing was blood. V gene TRBV6-5 combines with J gene TRBJ2-7, with D possibly TRBD1 on 6 matching bases. The DNA end favors TRBJ2-1, so the J call may be wrong. The sequence was collected from a boy aged 2 to 9 in good health. CDR3 in DNA: TGTGCCAGCAGACAGGGATACAATGAGCAGTTCTTA. Its translation is CASRQGYNEQFL.